These 30 T cell receptor beta chains were sequenced from one sample in a study of blood T cell repertoires in COVID-19 (dated by TCRdb to about 2020). Receptor amplification or capture employed the immunoSEQ multiplex PCR assay. Held by TCRdb, this immuneACCESS table contains in-frame sequences only and omits some clones. Under half of the omission traces to an unresolved V gene where checked; the cause of the rest is unknown. Recorded for this sample are roughly 140,000 clones; about 88% of them occurred a single time. Clones ranked in the top ten supply roughly 5.4% of the sample. Sequenced input: peripheral blood. The receptors were gathered from a human donor in a cohort sampled during active COVID-19.

This chain joins TRBV9 and TRBJ1-5; 9 bases are shared with TRBD1. Looked up from germline, CDR1 is SGDLS and CDR2 is YYNGEE. V lost 2 bases, J lost 4 bases, and 1 base stayed unmatched. CDR3 length equals 14 residues. For the CDR3, the DNA is TGTGCCAGCAGCGTCGGACAGGGGAATCAGCCCCAGCATTTT. Residues: CASSVGQGNQPQHF.

The chain is built from TRBV27 and TRBJ1-2, with 9 bases fitting TRBD1. The germline CDR1 and CDR2 sequences are MNHEY and SMNVEV (reference sequence). This CDR3 is 14 amino acids long. Trimming took 2 bases from V and 8 from J; bases not matched to a gene: 6. The CDR3 loop reads CASSLGGQGFGYTF. CDR3 DNA sequence: TGTGCCAGCAGTTTAGGGGGACAGGGATTCGGCTACACCTTC.

This clone has just a few counts. This sequence joins TRBV25-1 and TRBJ2-3; D not certain. Germline CDR1 and CDR2: MGHDK and SYGVNS. Trimming stripped 5 bases from V and 4 bases from J, with 13 bases between. The CDR3 extends over 14 amino acids. The CDR3 sequence: CASSRGIGSDTQYF. In nucleotides, the CDR3 is TGTGCCAGCAGTAGAGGAATTGGGTCAGATACGCAGTATTTT.

This clone was picked up a small number of times. This chain's CDR3 is CASSENGEQYF. The DNA of the CDR3 is TGTGCCAGCAGTGAAAACGGCGAGCAGTACTTC. The chain carries TRBV6-1 and TRBJ2-7; D not resolved. V lost 2 bases and J 6 bases, leaving 5 bases between the germline ends. This CDR3 is 11 amino acids long. Germline V CDR1 and CDR2: MNHNS, SASEGT.

The chain recombines TRBV3-1 (or the pseudogene TRBV3-2) with TRBJ2-2; possible D gene TRBD2, 6 bases. Germline CDR1 reads LGHDT; CDR2 reads YNNKEL (reference sequence). Trimming removed 3 bases from V and 4 bases from J, with 9 bases in between. The CDR3 extends over 14 amino acids. CDR3 in DNA: TGTGCCAGCAGCCAGGGACTCATCACCGGGGAGCTGTTTTTT. Translated, it gives CASSQGLITGELFF.

The chain carries TRBV2 and TRBJ1-2; 8 bases are shared with TRBD1. CDR1 is SNHLY, CDR2 FYNNEI, per germline. The V and J ends lost 2 bases and 5 bases, in that order; junction bases with no gene match: 4. The CDR3 contains 14 residues. The CDR3 loop reads CASSEIGTGYGYTF. DNA of the CDR3: TGTGCCAGCAGTGAAATCGGGACAGGTTATGGCTACACCTTC.

CDR3 protein: CASSFNRGRDTGELFF. The CDR3, as DNA: TGTGCCAGCAGCTTTAACAGGGGGCGGGACACCGGGGAGCTGTTTTTT. The chain couples TRBV5-5 to TRBJ2-2, with 9 bases that match TRBD1. Germline CDR1 is SGHKS and CDR2 is YYEKEE (reference sequence). The junction had 5 bases not matched to a gene; V was cut back by 2 bases and J by 3 bases. The CDR3 spans 16 residues.

The rearrangement uses TRBV28 and TRBJ1-2; the D is unclear. This CDR3 has 16 amino acids. Germline CDR1 reads MDHEN; CDR2 reads SYDVKM. Trimming took off 6 bases at V and 0 bases at J, with 17 bases between the two ends. CDR3 DNA: TGTGCCAGCAGCAGCCTCGGAGGGAAGCCTAACTATGGCTACACCTTC. Residues: CASSSLGGKPNYGYTF.

The J gene is TRBJ2-1, the V gene TRBV2; 9 bases are a match to TRBD2. V was clipped by 5 bases and J by 1 base; unmatched bases: 6. CDR1 SNHLY and CDR2 FYNNEI come from the germline V gene. The CDR3 runs to 16 residues. The CDR3 bases are TGTGCCAGCAGTCCAGTGACTAGCGGATCCTACAATGAGCAGTTCTTC. Translated: CASSPVTSGSYNEQFF.

J is TRBJ2-5 and V is TRBV11-2; tentatively, D is TRBD1 (6 bases). Germline lookup yields CDR1 SGHAT and CDR2 FQNNGV. This CDR3 has 13 amino acids. V was trimmed by 3 bases and J by 5 bases, leaving 10 bases between them. The CDR3 here is CASSLGQGETQYF. For the CDR3, the DNA is TGTGCCAGCAGCTTGGGACAAGGGGAGACCCAGTACTTC.

The V gene is TRBV11-2, the J gene TRBJ2-1; D is undetermined. Germline CDR1 is SGHAT and CDR2 is FQNNGV. The CDR3 extends over 13 amino acids. Trimming removed 1 base at V and 4 bases at J, with 5 bases between. DNA of the CDR3: TGTGCCAGCAGCTTAGCCTTATACAATGAGCAGTTCTTC. Protein sequence: CASSLALYNEQFF.

The rearrangement joins TRBV11-2 to TRBJ2-1, with a possible D match to TRBD2 (5 bases). The CDR3 sequence is 15 residues long. V lost 5 bases, J lost 0 bases, and 11 bases lay in between. Germline loops: CDR1 SGHAT, CDR2 FQNNGV. Here the CDR3 reads CASSLRGVSYNEQFF. The CDR3 DNA is TGTGCCAGCAGCCTCCGGGGTGTCTCCTACAATGAGCAGTTCTTC.

The count of this clone is one. The chain uses TRBV7-9 and TRBJ2-1; TRBD2 matches 10 bases. The CDR3 sequence is 15 residues long. Germline V gene data show CDR1 as SEHNR and CDR2 as FQNEAQ (reference sequence). The J segment lost 3 bases and the V segment lost 4 bases, leaving 3 bases of the junction unmatched. This CDR3 is CASSSRLAGYNEQFF. For the CDR3, the DNA is TGTGCCAGCAGCTCCCGACTAGCGGGCTACAATGAGCAGTTCTTC.

The V gene is TRBV29-1, the J gene TRBJ2-7; 10 bases align to TRBD1. Germline assignment: CDR1 SQVTM and CDR2 ANQGSEA. V trimming: 4 bases; J trimming: 4 bases; junction bases outside the gene matches: 4. The CDR3 runs 13 residues. The CDR3 bases are TGCAGCGTTGGGGGACAGGGGCCATACGAGCAGTACTTC. This sequence encodes CSVGGQGPYEQYF.

The CDR3, as DNA: TGTGCCAGCAGCTTAGTGACAGGCCCCTACGAGCAGTACTTC. The encoded protein is CASSLVTGPYEQYF. The rearrangement links TRBV7-9 to TRBJ2-7; perhaps TRBD1 as D (6 bases). CDR3 length: 14 residues. V shed 1 base and J shed 2 bases, with 9 bases lying between them. CDR1 and CDR2 from the germline V gene are SEHNR and FQNEAQ (reference sequence).

This clone occurred once. The CDR3 coding sequence is TGCGCCAGCAGCAGAAGGGGACAGGGGGCGGATCGCTACGAGCAGTACTTC. Its protein is CASSRRGQGADRYEQYF. This sequence joins TRBV5-1 and TRBJ2-7; TRBD1 agrees at 12 bases. The CDR3 has 17 residues. V dropped 4 bases and J dropped 3; count of bases not matched to a gene: 11. The germline V gene encodes CDR1 SGHRS and CDR2 YFSETQ.

The genes are TRBV7-3 and TRBJ1-1; the D gene is possibly TRBD1 (5 bases). Germline V gives CDR1 SGHTA, CDR2 FQGTGA. Trimming took 1 base from V and 1 from J, leaving 16 bases between them. CDR3 length: 17 residues. The CDR3 DNA follows: TGTGCCAGCAGCTTAAGGGGAGGGTGGGGCCAGAACACTGAAGCTTTCTTT. Encoded protein: CASSLRGGWGQNTEAFF.

The gene calls are TRBV27 and TRBJ2-1; TRBD1 aligns across 8 bases. The CDR3 is made up of 19 amino acids. V shed 3 bases, J shed 9 bases, and the junction held 22 bases outside the gene matches. Germline CDR1 and CDR2: MNHEY and SMNVEV (reference sequence). CDR3 amino acids: CASSLPQGGNLSRGFEQFF. CDR3 DNA sequence: TGTGCCAGCAGTTTGCCACAGGGGGGAAACTTGTCGAGAGGTTTTGAGCAGTTCTTC.

This clone occurred once. The chain has TRBV7-9 and TRBJ2-7, with D perhaps matching TRBD1 (5 bases). Between the trimmed V and J ends, which lost 1 base and 3 bases, there was a span of 7 bases. CDR1 is SEHNR, CDR2 FQNEAQ, per germline (reference sequence). This CDR3 spans 13 amino acids. CDR3 region: CASSLGQLYEQYF. CDR3 nucleotides: TGTGCCAGCAGCTTAGGACAGCTCTACGAGCAGTACTTC. Full variable domain (rest looked up from reference TRBV7-9 and TRBJ2-7): DTGVSQNPRHKITKRGQNVTFRCDPISEHNRLYWYRQTLGQGPEFLTYFQNEAQLEKSRLLSDRFSAERPKGSFSTLEIQRTEQGDSAMYLCASSLGQLYEQYFGPGTRLTVT.

In DNA, the CDR3 is TGTGCCAGCAGCCAAGATCAAGCCCATCCCTACGAGCAGTACTTC. Translated: CASSQDQAHPYEQYF. The chain recombines TRBV4-2 with TRBJ2-7; D is undetermined. Deletions cut 0 bases from V and 2 bases from J, with 11 bases between. Germline CDR1 and CDR2: LGHNA and YNFKEQ. CDR3 size: 15 residues.

J is TRBJ2-5 and V is TRBV19; the D is unclear. The germline CDR1 and CDR2 sequences are LNHDA and SQIVND (reference sequence). V was pared by 5 bases and J by 5 bases, with 18 bases between. The CDR3 runs 15 residues. The CDR3 reads CASSESSGPKETQYF. In DNA form, the CDR3 reads TGTGCCAGTAGTGAATCTAGTGGTCCTAAGGAGACCCAGTACTTC.

The gene calls are TRBV7-3 and TRBJ2-3, with 10 bases aligning to TRBD2. This CDR3 contains 16 residues. Trimming took 5 bases from V and 0 from J; bases not matched to a gene: 5. CDR1 is SGHTA, CDR2 FQGTGA, per germline. This CDR3 reads CASSPGLAASTDTQYF. CDR3 sequence (DNA): TGTGCCAGCAGCCCCGGACTAGCGGCTAGCACAGATACGCAGTATTTT.

Comments on this clone: In the same sample, other DNA sequences code for this CDR3. The V gene is TRBV28, the J gene TRBJ2-4; 8 bases fit TRBD2. The CDR3 has 14 amino acids. Germline lookup yields CDR1 MDHEN and CDR2 SYDVKM. Trimming cost V 8 bases and J 1 base; bases outside gene matches: 4. This chain's CDR3 is CASSPGGAKNIQYF. The CDR3 coding sequence is TGTGCCAGCTCCCCGGGAGGGGCCAAAAACATTCAGTACTTC.

This clone appeared once. The rearrangement joins TRBV27 to TRBJ1-6; the D is unclear. Trimming took off 0 bases at V and 7 bases at J, with 10 bases between the two ends. This CDR3 spans 15 amino acids. Germline V gene data show CDR1 as MNHEY and CDR2 as SMNVEV (reference sequence). The CDR3 nucleotides are TGTGCCAGCAGTTTATCGCTGGTGGGCAATTCACCCCTCCACTTT. This translates into CASSLSLVGNSPLHF.

This sequence joins TRBV10-2 and TRBJ2-7; 13 bases agree with TRBD2. This CDR3 contains 16 residues. Germline CDR1 reads WSHSY; CDR2 reads SAAADI. The J segment lost 2 bases and the V segment lost 3 bases, leaving 4 bases of the junction unmatched. The CDR3 sequence: CASSDSTSGRAYEQYF. The CDR3 nucleotides are TGCGCCAGCAGTGACTCCACTAGCGGGAGGGCCTACGAGCAGTACTTC.

This chain links TRBV9 with TRBJ2-1; TRBD2 is a possible D gene (6 bases). This CDR3 has 13 residues. Deletions cut 3 bases from V and 7 bases from J, with 11 bases between. The germline V gene encodes CDR1 SGDLS and CDR2 YYNGEE. The CDR3 region has the DNA TGTGCCAGCAGCGCCCGACTAGGGAATGAGCAGTTCTTC. This translates into CASSARLGNEQFF.

The V call is TRBV1, the J call TRBJ2-7; the table's D gene call, TRBD2, was not cross checked with the DNA. TRBV1 is noted as a pseudogene. This CDR3 spans 14 amino acids. This CDR3 reads CTSTSALARNEQYF. The CDR3 region has the DNA TGCACCAGCACCTCGGCGCTAGCGCGGAACGAGCAGTACTTC.

The V and J genes are TRBV30 and TRBJ2-1, with D perhaps TRBD2 (7 bases). Germline V gene data show CDR1 as GTSNPN and CDR2 as SVGIG (reference sequence). The V and J ends lost 0 bases and 8 bases respectively, with 17 bases between them. CDR3 length: 15 amino acids. The CDR3 spells CAWSVGPGEGYEQFF. Here the CDR3 DNA reads TGTGCCTGGAGTGTAGGGCCAGGGGAGGGGTATGAGCAGTTCTTC.

This rearrangement joins TRBV5-1 to TRBJ2-1, with 13 bases lining up with TRBD2. The J segment lost 7 bases and the V segment lost 2 bases, leaving 3 bases of the junction unmatched. The V gene's germline CDR1 is SGHRS and CDR2 YFSETQ. CDR3 length equals 15 residues. CDR3 nucleotides: TGCGCCAGCAGCTTTGGGACTAGCGGGGTTAATGAGCAGTTCTTC. Its translation: CASSFGTSGVNEQFF.

In this sample, this clone turned up once. This CDR3 is CASSLGLAAYSYEQYF. In DNA form, the CDR3 reads TGCGCCAGCAGCTTGGGACTAGCGGCCTATTCCTACGAGCAGTACTTC. This chain links TRBV5-1 with TRBJ2-7, with 9 nucleotides matching TRBD2. The CDR3 extends over 16 amino acids. CDR1 and CDR2 (germline): SGHRS, YFSETQ. After removal of 0 bases from V and 1 base from J, the junction contained 5 bases not matched to a gene.